The present T cell receptor beta chain was sequenced within a study of chemoradiotherapy in HPV16-positive cancers. V lost 6 bases, J lost 4 bases, and 6 bases stayed unmatched. CDR3 size: 13 residues. Germline CDR1 reads SNHLY; CDR2 reads FYNNEI. The data were produced by immunoSEQ multiplex PCR, yet TCRdb's version contains in-frame clones alone and is incomplete. The sample has tens of thousands of clones, around 88% seen once. The material was blood, obtained from a patient who underwent chemoradiotherapy. The TCR was taken from a human donor with HPV-associated anogenital cancer. The chain is built from TRBV2 and TRBJ2-7, with TRBD1 identical over 7 bases. CDR3 region: CASRVGQEYEQYF. In nucleotides, the CDR3 is TGTGCCAGCAGGGTCGGACAGGAGTACGAGCAGTACTTC.